This entry describes one T cell receptor beta chain. The source of the sample is a study of blood T cell repertoires in COVID-19. Method: immunoSEQ multiplex PCR; TCRdb's copy keeps in-frame clones and lacks some. The sample records 300,000 to 500,000 clones, 88% being singletons. The sequence was obtained from a woman in her 30s with acute COVID-19. Specimen: PBMCs or T cells enriched from blood (not recorded which).

In DNA, the CDR3 is TGTGCCAGCAGCTTGGGTCAGACTGAAGCTTTCTTT. Translated, it gives CASSLGQTEAFF. The chain has TRBV5-6 and TRBJ1-1; D gene uncertain. CDR3 length: 12 amino acids. The V and J ends lost 0 bases and 5 bases respectively, with 5 bases between them. Germline V gives CDR1 SGHDT, CDR2 YYEEEE.